This TCR beta chain was sequenced in a study of OX40 agonist ivuxolimab in advanced cancers. Study-level information: At 0.01 to 10 mg/kg, ivuxolimab was administered intravenously to patients every 2 weeks. Partial responses occurred in Three dose-escalation patients, one with hepatocellular carcinoma and two with cutaneous melanoma.

Germline trimming cut 5 bases from V and 12 bases from J; bases unmatched to any gene: 11. CDR1 LNHDA and CDR2 SQIVND come from the germline V gene (reference sequence). The CDR3 sequence is 15 residues long. Points from the study as a whole: With doses of 0.1 to 3.0 mg/kg, CD4+ and CD8+ blood T cells had undergone clonal expansion by week 6. People who partly responded at 0.1-3.0 mg/kg had some of the least clonal expansion seen.

Only in-frame clones appear in the TCRdb table, and some are missing; sequencing was by immunoSEQ multiplex PCR. The profile shows just under 85,000 clones, around 84% of them singletons. Details on this clone: What it binds is not known.

The TCR comes from an adult with an advanced solid tumor such as melanoma, head and neck, liver or kidney cancer. The chain is built from TRBV19 and TRBJ1-6; 9 positions match TRBD1. Material: CD4+ or CD8+ T cells sorted from blood, obtained in a trial of the OX40 agonist ivuxolimab. The DNA for the CDR3 is TGTGCCAGTAGTCACGGACAGGGGCAGAAGGGACCCCTCCACTTT. Encoded protein: CASSHGQGQKGPLHF. Using reference TRBV19 and TRBJ1-6 for the parts outside the CDR3, the full variable domain is DGGITQSPKYLFRKEGQNVTLSCEQNLNHDAMYWYRQDPGQGLRLIYYSQIVNDFQKGDIAEGYSVSREKKESFPLTVTSAQKNPTAFYLCASSHGQGQKGPLHFGNGTRLTVT.